The T cell receptor (beta chain) described here comes from a study of glioma-infiltrating T cells. Study-level results: Tissue-blood divergence was below expectation in non-neoplastic patients, above in gliomas. CDR3 overlap between tissue and blood was very small.

Using RNA template, CDR3s of TCR alpha and beta were amplified with iRepertoire arm-PCR. Input was 100-400 ng of tissue mRNA or PBMC total RNA. TCRdb reprocessed the multiplex PCR reads with MiXCR, giving one entry per CDR3 protein. The table records about 190,000 distinct CDR3 sequences, roughly 32% of them present only once. The sample holds many counts of this clonotype. The target antigen is unknown. The CDR3 spans 17 residues. V dropped 0 bases and J dropped 0 bases, with 13 bases sitting between them. Per germline, CDR1 SGHTA and CDR2 FQGNSA. The sequence derives from a human donor with low-grade glioma or glioblastoma, undergoing nonglioma brain surgery, or in good health (not recorded which). Sequenced input: glioma tissue, nonneoplastic brain tissue, or PBMCs (not recorded which). This chain connects TRBV7-2 to TRBJ2-3, with D maybe TRBD2 (5 bases). As DNA, the CDR3 is TGTGCCAGCAGCTTAGCGGCGGCTAGCCTCAGCACAGATACGCAGTATTTT. Translation gives CASSLAAASLSTDTQYF. Together with reference TRBV7-2 and TRBJ2-3, the CDR3 gives the full variable domain: GAGVSQSPSNKVTEKGKDVELRCDPISGHTALYWYRQSLGQGLEFLIYFQGNSAPDKSGLPSDRFSAERTGGSVSTLTIQRTQQEDSAVYLCASSLAAASLSTDTQYFGPGTRLTVL.